These T cell receptor beta chains were read from a single sample in a study of PD-1 blockade in classical Hodgkin lymphoma. Libraries were prepared by immunoSEQ multiplex PCR; TCRdb keeps only in-frame clonotypes and omits some of them. The table has roughly 50,000 clones, 90% seen once; the top ten hold about 15%. The specimen was peripheral blood mononuclear cells (PBMCs), collected before the fourth cycle of nivolumab. These TCRs come from a human donor with classical Hodgkin lymphoma. Each CDR3 is given with its conserved first and last residue. A D gene is named only where the DNA matches it firmly. Size values are once, few and many counts, or a class for expanded clones, and some rows have none.

j_gene: TRBJ1-4
abundance: -
d_gene: -
v_gene: TRBV28
CDR3nt: TGTGCCAGCAGTTCCGCGGACGGAGATAATGAAAAACTGTTTTTT
CDR3aa: CASSSADGDNEKLFF

j_gene: TRBJ2-2
abundance: -
d_gene: -
v_gene: TRBV28
CDR3nt: TGTGCCAGCAAACGGGGGCCTGGCACCGGGGAGCTGTTTTTT
CDR3aa: CASKRGPGTGELFF

j_gene: TRBJ2-7
abundance: -
d_gene: TRBD2
v_gene: TRBV6-1
CDR3nt: TGTGCCAGCAGTGAATCCTCGGGACTAGCGGGAGGGGAAGAGCAGTACTTC
CDR3aa: CASSESSGLAGGEEQYF

j_gene: TRBJ2-7
abundance: -
d_gene: -
v_gene: TRBV7-8
CDR3nt: TGTGCCAGCAGCTTAGATGCGGCTATAGGGGAGACCTACGAGCAGTACTTC
CDR3aa: CASSLDAAIGETYEQYF

j_gene: TRBJ2-7
abundance: -
d_gene: -
v_gene: TRBV27
CDR3nt: TGTGCCAGCAGTCCGCGGGGAGGTGACTCCTACGAGCAGTACTTC
CDR3aa: CASSPRGGDSYEQYF

j_gene: TRBJ1-6
abundance: -
d_gene: -
v_gene: TRBV5-1
CDR3nt: TGCGCCAGCAGCCCAGGAGTCGGTTCACCCCTCCACTTT
CDR3aa: CASSPGVGSPLHF

j_gene: TRBJ1-1
abundance: -
d_gene: TRBD1
v_gene: TRBV2
CDR3nt: TGTGCCAGCAACCAGGGGGCCCTTAGCACTGAAGCTTTCTTT
CDR3aa: CASNQGALSTEAFF

j_gene: TRBJ2-5
abundance: -
d_gene: -
v_gene: TRBV4-1
CDR3nt: TGCGCCAGCAGCCAAGTACGAGCGGAGTATCAAGAGACCCAGTACTTC
CDR3aa: CASSQVRAEYQETQYF

j_gene: TRBJ1-1
abundance: once
d_gene: -
v_gene: TRBV11-2
CDR3nt: TGTGCCAGCAGCTTAAGGCGGGCCACCACTGAAGCTTTCTTT
CDR3aa: CASSLRRATTEAFF

j_gene: TRBJ1-1
abundance: -
d_gene: -
v_gene: TRBV29-1
CDR3nt: TGCAGCGTTGGCCGCGGGGGGAACACTGAAGCTTTCTTT
CDR3aa: CSVGRGGNTEAFF

j_gene: TRBJ2-7
abundance: -
d_gene: TRBD2
v_gene: TRBV18
CDR3nt: TGTGCCAGCTCACCACTAACTAGCGAGCCCTACGAGCAGTACTTC
CDR3aa: CASSPLTSEPYEQYF

j_gene: TRBJ1-5
abundance: -
d_gene: -
v_gene: TRBV4-1
CDR3nt: TGCGCCAGCAGCCAAGTTGATCTCGTGAGCAATCAGCCCCAGCATTTT
CDR3aa: CASSQVDLVSNQPQHF

j_gene: TRBJ2-7
abundance: -
d_gene: TRBD2
v_gene: TRBV7-3
CDR3nt: TGTGCCAGCAGCCTCCTAGCGGGAGTAGTAGGCGAGCAGTACTTC
CDR3aa: CASSLLAGVVGEQYF

j_gene: TRBJ1-6
abundance: -
d_gene: -
v_gene: TRBV6-1
CDR3nt: TGTGCCAGCAGCCAAGAACTGGGTAATTCACCCCTCCACTTT
CDR3aa: CASSQELGNSPLHF

j_gene: TRBJ1-2
abundance: -
d_gene: -
v_gene: TRBV27
CDR3nt: TGTGCCAGCAGCCCCGGGGCAGGTCCCCTCTATGGCTACACCTTC
CDR3aa: CASSPGAGPLYGYTF

j_gene: TRBJ1-5
abundance: -
d_gene: -
v_gene: TRBV6-1
CDR3nt: TGTGCCAGCAGCCCGGGACGGTCTAGCAATCAGCCCCAGCATTTT
CDR3aa: CASSPGRSSNQPQHF

j_gene: TRBJ1-1
abundance: -
d_gene: -
v_gene: TRBV30
CDR3nt: TGTGCCTGGAGCCAGGGGCTGAGCACTGAAGCTTTCTTT
CDR3aa: CAWSQGLSTEAFF

j_gene: TRBJ2-3
abundance: -
d_gene: -
v_gene: TRBV27
CDR3nt: TGTGCCAGCAGTTTCATAGACGAAGATACGCAGTATTTT
CDR3aa: CASSFIDEDTQYF

j_gene: TRBJ2-7
abundance: -
d_gene: -
v_gene: TRBV5-1
CDR3nt: TGCGCCAGCAGCTTGATCGGGGGAACCTACGAGCAGTACTTC
CDR3aa: CASSLIGGTYEQYF

j_gene: TRBJ2-2
abundance: -
d_gene: -
v_gene: TRBV4-2
CDR3nt: TGTGCCAGCAGCCAAGAGACTAGTTCCGGGGAGCTGTTTTTT
CDR3aa: CASSQETSSGELFF

j_gene: TRBJ1-1
abundance: -
d_gene: -
v_gene: TRBV28
CDR3nt: TGTGCCAGCAGTTTAATCGCGTTTAACGGCAACACTGAAGCTTTCTTT
CDR3aa: CASSLIAFNGNTEAFF

j_gene: TRBJ1-2
abundance: -
d_gene: -
v_gene: TRBV5-1
CDR3nt: TGCGCCAGCAGCTTGGATCCGGGACTTAGCTATGGCTACACCTTC
CDR3aa: CASSLDPGLSYGYTF

j_gene: TRBJ2-1
abundance: -
d_gene: TRBD2
v_gene: TRBV7-3
CDR3nt: TGTGCCAGCGGGGTTGGAGCGGGAGGGAGGGTCGATGAGCAGTTCTTC
CDR3aa: CASGVGAGGRVDEQFF

j_gene: TRBJ1-5
abundance: few
d_gene: -
v_gene: TRBV28
CDR3nt: TGTGCCAGCAGTTTATCAACGGGGAGCAATCAGCCCCAGCATTTT
CDR3aa: CASSLSTGSNQPQHF

j_gene: TRBJ1-3
abundance: medium-sized
d_gene: -
v_gene: TRBV6-5
CDR3nt: TGTGCCAGCAGTTATACAGGGCCCGGAAACACCATATATTTT
CDR3aa: CASSYTGPGNTIYF

j_gene: TRBJ2-3
abundance: -
d_gene: TRBD2
v_gene: TRBV5-1
CDR3nt: TGCGCCAGCAGCCATTTAGCGGGAGGAATCACAGATACGCAGTATTTT
CDR3aa: CASSHLAGGITDTQYF

j_gene: TRBJ2-5
abundance: -
d_gene: TRBD2
v_gene: TRBV5-4
CDR3nt: TGTGCCAGCAGCCCCCAGGGAGCGGGAGTGGGGGAGACCCAGTACTTC
CDR3aa: CASSPQGAGVGETQYF

j_gene: TRBJ2-7
abundance: -
d_gene: TRBD2
v_gene: TRBV27
CDR3nt: TGTGCCAGCAGTTTTTGGGGGGGCGAGCAGTACTTC
CDR3aa: CASSFWGGEQYF

j_gene: TRBJ1-5
abundance: -
d_gene: -
v_gene: TRBV6-1
CDR3nt: TGTGCCAGCAGTGAAGCGCCTGGGCCTGGGGGATTTCAGCCCCAGCATTTT
CDR3aa: CASSEAPGPGGFQPQHF

j_gene: TRBJ2-1
abundance: once
d_gene: TRBD2
v_gene: TRBV5-5
CDR3nt: TGTGCCAGCAGCTCCCTCCAACTAGCGGGAGTCTGGAATGAGCAGTTCTTC
CDR3aa: CASSSLQLAGVWNEQFF

j_gene: TRBJ2-1
abundance: -
d_gene: TRBD2
v_gene: TRBV11-2
CDR3nt: TGTGCCAGCAGCACCCGGGGACTAGCGGGGTCAAACTACAATGAGCAGTTCTTC
CDR3aa: CASSTRGLAGSNYNEQFF

j_gene: TRBJ1-1
abundance: -
d_gene: -
v_gene: TRBV5-8
CDR3nt: TGTGCCAGCAGCTTGGGCTTGGCGAACACTGAAGCTTTCTTT
CDR3aa: CASSLGLANTEAFF

j_gene: TRBJ1-2
abundance: -
d_gene: -
v_gene: TRBV20-1
CDR3nt: TGCAGTGCTAGATGGGGAGATGGCTACACCTTC
CDR3aa: CSARWGDGYTF

j_gene: TRBJ1-5
abundance: -
d_gene: -
v_gene: TRBV28
CDR3nt: TGTGCCAGCAGGGGGGGGACGGTCGACGATCAGCCCCAGCATTTT
CDR3aa: CASRGGTVDDQPQHF

j_gene: TRBJ1-5
abundance: -
d_gene: -
v_gene: TRBV7-8
CDR3nt: TGTGCCAGCAGCTTAGTTCAGGCGAATCAGCCCCAGCATTTT
CDR3aa: CASSLVQANQPQHF

j_gene: TRBJ2-1
abundance: -
d_gene: -
v_gene: TRBV7-3
CDR3nt: TGTGCCAGCAGCTTGACTAATGAGCAGTTCTTC
CDR3aa: CASSLTNEQFF

j_gene: TRBJ2-7
abundance: -
d_gene: -
v_gene: TRBV5-4
CDR3nt: TGTGCCAGCAGTCTCAGGGCCACGTCCTACGAGCAGTACTTC
CDR3aa: CASSLRATSYEQYF

j_gene: TRBJ2-7
abundance: -
d_gene: TRBD1
v_gene: TRBV6-5
CDR3nt: TGTGCCAGCAGCCATCGGACAGGGGCTGGTCTAGAGCAGTACTTC
CDR3aa: CASSHRTGAGLEQYF

j_gene: TRBJ1-2
abundance: few
d_gene: -
v_gene: TRBV2
CDR3nt: TGTGCCAGCTCGGATTCCTTACTCTATGGCTACACCTTC
CDR3aa: CASSDSLLYGYTF

j_gene: TRBJ2-7
abundance: -
d_gene: -
v_gene: TRBV5-4
CDR3nt: TGTGCCAGCAGCGCCCCTGGGGAGCAGTACTTC
CDR3aa: CASSAPGEQYF

j_gene: TRBJ2-7
abundance: -
d_gene: TRBD1
v_gene: TRBV5-1
CDR3nt: TGCGCCAGCAGCTCCATCCAGGGGGCGGGCGAGCAGTACTTC
CDR3aa: CASSSIQGAGEQYF

j_gene: TRBJ2-1
abundance: -
d_gene: -
v_gene: TRBV10-3
CDR3nt: TGTGCCATCAGACGACTAGGTTCGGAGAGTGAGCAGTTCTTC
CDR3aa: CAIRRLGSESEQFF

j_gene: TRBJ2-1
abundance: -
d_gene: TRBD2
v_gene: TRBV5-4
CDR3nt: TGTGCCAGCAGCCAACTACCTAGCGGGAGTGGATCGGTTGAGCAGTTCTTC
CDR3aa: CASSQLPSGSGSVEQFF

j_gene: TRBJ2-5
abundance: -
d_gene: TRBD2
v_gene: TRBV9
CDR3nt: TGTGCCAGCAGCGGCAGCGGGGCCACGTACCAAGAGACCCAGTACTTC
CDR3aa: CASSGSGATYQETQYF

j_gene: TRBJ2-5
abundance: -
d_gene: TRBD1
v_gene: TRBV4-1
CDR3nt: TGCGCCAGCAGCCACGTCCCGGGACAGCGAAAGGAGACCCAGTACTTC
CDR3aa: CASSHVPGQRKETQYF

j_gene: TRBJ2-1
abundance: -
d_gene: -
v_gene: TRBV2
CDR3nt: TGTGCCAGCAGTCAAGCCCTATTCACGAACAATGAGCAGTTCTTC
CDR3aa: CASSQALFTNNEQFF

j_gene: TRBJ1-4
abundance: -
d_gene: -
v_gene: TRBV4-1
CDR3nt: TGCGCCAGCAGCCAAGATAGAGTTTATAATGAAAAACTGTTTTTT
CDR3aa: CASSQDRVYNEKLFF

j_gene: TRBJ1-1
abundance: -
d_gene: -
v_gene: TRBV6-1
CDR3nt: TGTGCCAGCTTACCGGGACGTTATGTATCCGAAGCTTTCTTT
CDR3aa: CASLPGRYVSEAFF

j_gene: TRBJ2-3
abundance: once
d_gene: TRBD1
v_gene: TRBV14
CDR3nt: TGTGCCAGCAGCCGGCAGGGACAGAGCACAGATACGCAGTATTTT
CDR3aa: CASSRQGQSTDTQYF

j_gene: TRBJ2-2
abundance: -
d_gene: -
v_gene: TRBV4-1
CDR3nt: TGCGCCAGCAGCCAGCAAAGCGCCGGGGAGCTGTTTTTT
CDR3aa: CASSQQSAGELFF

j_gene: TRBJ2-1
abundance: -
d_gene: TRBD2
v_gene: TRBV4-2
CDR3nt: TGTGCCAGCAGCCAAGATGCCGGGACTAGGTTCTTCAATGAGCAGTTCTTC
CDR3aa: CASSQDAGTRFFNEQFF

j_gene: TRBJ2-5
abundance: once
d_gene: -
v_gene: TRBV28
CDR3nt: TGTGCCAGCAGTTTCGCTGGGCGAATAATCGAGACCCAGTACTTC
CDR3aa: CASSFAGRIIETQYF

j_gene: TRBJ2-1
abundance: -
d_gene: TRBD1
v_gene: TRBV27
CDR3nt: TGTGCCAGCATAGGGACAGGGGGCTACAATGAGCAGTTCTTC
CDR3aa: CASIGTGGYNEQFF

j_gene: TRBJ1-1
abundance: -
d_gene: TRBD1
v_gene: TRBV5-1
CDR3nt: TGCGCCAGCAGCCAACCGGGACAGGTCGTTCGGACTGAAGCTTTCTTT
CDR3aa: CASSQPGQVVRTEAFF

j_gene: TRBJ2-7
abundance: -
d_gene: -
v_gene: TRBV11-2
CDR3nt: TGTGCCAGCAGCCACGGGGCCGAGGTTGACGAGCAGTACTTC
CDR3aa: CASSHGAEVDEQYF

j_gene: TRBJ1-2
abundance: -
d_gene: -
v_gene: TRBV5-1
CDR3nt: TGCGCCAGCAGCCATCAGGGGACCGTCTATGGCTACACCTTC
CDR3aa: CASSHQGTVYGYTF

j_gene: TRBJ2-3
abundance: -
d_gene: TRBD2
v_gene: TRBV30
CDR3nt: TGTGCCTGGAGTGTACAGGTGGCGGGAGGAACGCAGTATTTT
CDR3aa: CAWSVQVAGGTQYF

j_gene: TRBJ2-5
abundance: -
d_gene: -
v_gene: TRBV28
CDR3nt: TGTGCCAGCAGTTTATGGGGGGGAGTGGAGACCCAGTACTTC
CDR3aa: CASSLWGGVETQYF

j_gene: TRBJ1-1
abundance: -
d_gene: TRBD1
v_gene: TRBV28
CDR3nt: TGTGCCAGCAATTCAGGGGGCACTGAAGCTTTCTTT
CDR3aa: CASNSGGTEAFF

j_gene: TRBJ2-1
abundance: -
d_gene: TRBD2
v_gene: TRBV19
CDR3nt: TGTGCCAGTAGGACAGGGACTAGCGGGAGAATTATGGGTGAGCAGTTCTTC
CDR3aa: CASRTGTSGRIMGEQFF